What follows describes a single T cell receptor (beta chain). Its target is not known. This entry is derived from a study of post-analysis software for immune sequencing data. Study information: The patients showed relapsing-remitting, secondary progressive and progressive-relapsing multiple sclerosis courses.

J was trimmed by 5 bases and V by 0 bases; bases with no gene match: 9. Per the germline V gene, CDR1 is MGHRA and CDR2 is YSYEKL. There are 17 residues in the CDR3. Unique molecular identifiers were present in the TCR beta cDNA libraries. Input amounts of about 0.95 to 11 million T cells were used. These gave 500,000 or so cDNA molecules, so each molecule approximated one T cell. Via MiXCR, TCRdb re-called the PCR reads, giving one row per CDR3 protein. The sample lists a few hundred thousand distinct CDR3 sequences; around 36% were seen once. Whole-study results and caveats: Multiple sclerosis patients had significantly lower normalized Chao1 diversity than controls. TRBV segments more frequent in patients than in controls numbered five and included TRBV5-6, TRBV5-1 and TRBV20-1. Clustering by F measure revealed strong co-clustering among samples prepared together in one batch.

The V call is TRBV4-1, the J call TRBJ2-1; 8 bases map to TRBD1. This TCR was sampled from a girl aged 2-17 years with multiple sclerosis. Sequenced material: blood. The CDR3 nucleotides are TGCGCCAGCAGCCAAGATGGCCCACAGGGGGTCGACAATGAGCAGTTCTTC. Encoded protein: CASSQDGPQGVDNEQFF.